These 9 T cell receptor beta chains originate from one sample sequenced in a study of response to subunit inactivated influenza vaccine. Via MiXCR, TCRdb re-called the RT-PCR reads, giving one row per CDR3 protein. Among about 540,000 distinct CDR3 sequences listed, roughly a quarter were seen once. This sample also belongs to another study, concerning T cells expressing NK-cell markers. That investigation notes: Researchers built TCR beta cDNA using 5'RACE template switching with UMIs.

The sequenced sample was CD4+ T cells sorted from PBMCs, obtained roughly 13 days after vaccination. The receptors were gathered from a man aged 50-59 years who received an inactivated influenza vaccine.

This clonotype was counted a few times. The genes are TRBV20-1 and TRBJ1-1; tentative D call: TRBD1 (6 bases). The V end was cut by 0 bases, the J end by 6 bases, with 17 bases between. Germline loops: CDR1 DFQATT, CDR2 SNEGSKA (reference sequence). The CDR3 runs 15 residues. The CDR3 loop reads CSARDRGTGGAEAFF. The CDR3 DNA follows: TGCAGTGCTAGAGATCGGGGGACGGGGGGCGCTGAAGCTTTCTTT.

This rearrangement joins TRBV28 to TRBJ2-5; 11 bases match TRBD2. The CDR3 consists of 16 residues. V lost 3 bases and J lost 2; bases outside the gene matches: 5. Germline CDR1 MDHEN, CDR2 SYDVKM. The DNA for the CDR3 is TGTGCCAGCAGTTTTGCGACTAGCGGGATGCAAGAGACCCAGTACTTC. It specifies CASSFATSGMQETQYF.

This chain connects TRBV18 to TRBJ2-1; TRBD1 matches 8 bases. Looked up from germline, CDR1 is KGHSH and CDR2 is LQKENI. V lost 6 bases, J lost 0 bases, and 10 bases stayed unmatched. The CDR3 length is 17 residues. The CDR3 loop reads CASSRPGTGYSYNEQFF. In DNA form, the CDR3 reads TGTGCCAGCTCCCGTCCCGGGACAGGATACTCCTACAATGAGCAGTTCTTC.

The chain couples TRBV27 to TRBJ2-7; unclear D gene. The CDR3 is 14 amino acids. Germline values: CDR1 MNHEY, CDR2 SMNVEV (reference sequence). Deletions cut 3 bases from V and 3 bases from J, with 12 bases between. In DNA form, the CDR3 reads TGTGCCAGCAGTTTGGAGTTAAACCACTACGAGCAGTACTTC. It encodes CASSLELNHYEQYF.

There are a few counts of this clonotype. V usage is TRBV20-1 and J usage is TRBJ2-7, with 12 positions matching TRBD2. Trimming cost V 0 bases and J 2 bases; bases outside gene matches: 5. The CDR3 extends over 16 amino acids. Germline CDR1 reads DFQATT; CDR2 reads SNEGSKA (reference sequence). The CDR3 coding sequence is TGCAGTGCTAGAGATCTACTAGCGGGAGGACCCTACGAGCAGTACTTC. This encodes CSARDLLAGGPYEQYF.

This clonotype was counted a few times. The DNA of the CDR3 is TGTGCCAGCAGCTCCCCGACAGGGGTTTACGAGCAGTACTTC. This translates into CASSSPTGVYEQYF. The rearrangement links TRBV11-2 to TRBJ2-7; 8 bases line up with TRBD1. With V trimmed by 4 bases and J by 4 bases, 6 bases remained unmatched. Germline V gives CDR1 SGHAT, CDR2 FQNNGV. CDR3 length: 14 residues.

The chain uses TRBV20-1 and TRBJ2-6, with D perhaps matching TRBD2 (6 bases). The V end lost 6 bases, the J end lost 5 bases, and 20 bases lay between the germline ends. The CDR3 runs to 16 residues. The germline CDR1 and CDR2 sequences are DFQATT and SNEGSKA (reference sequence). CDR3: CSARRLGEDWANVLTF. The CDR3 DNA sequence: TGCAGTGCGAGGAGACTAGGGGAGGACTGGGCCAACGTCCTGACTTTC.

This sequence joins TRBV28 and TRBJ1-2; 7 positions agree with TRBD1. Germline CDR1 and CDR2: MDHEN and SYDVKM. V dropped 2 bases and J dropped 8; count of bases not matched to a gene: 11. The CDR3 sequence is 15 residues long. The CDR3 DNA follows: TGTGCCAGCAGTTTAAGCGGGACAGTTAATTTGGGCTACACCTTC. Translation gives CASSLSGTVNLGYTF.

This clonotype has just a few counts. The chain employs TRBV6-2 or TRBV6-3 and TRBJ2-3; 8 bases are shared with TRBD1. Germline-derived CDR1 and CDR2 are MNHEY and SVGEGT. Trimming took 5 bases from V and 6 from J; bases not matched to a gene: 7. This CDR3 region has 14 residues. The CDR3 bases are TGTGCCAGCAGTGACAGGGGTATTGAGGATACGCAGTATTTT. Its translation is CASSDRGIEDTQYF.